This passage covers 16 T cell receptor beta chains from one sample sequenced in a study of cytomegalovirus exposure and HLA in healthy donors. PCR primers comprised 60 Vbeta and 13 Jbeta primers. Data came from immunoSEQ multiplex PCR; TCRdb stores just in-frame clones and leaves some out. The sample yields approximately 160,000 clones, more than 70% seen once. Sequences were obtained from PBMCs. These receptors were taken from a male donor in good health and CMV-seronegative.

This clone was picked up a small number of times. The gene calls are TRBV7-9 and TRBJ1-1; no clear D. CDR3 length equals 13 residues. Germline-derived CDR1 and CDR2 are SEHNR and FQNEAQ (reference sequence). Trimming removed 2 bases at V and 4 bases at J, with 8 bases between. CDR3 coding DNA: TGTGCCAGCAGCTTAATACGGAGCACTGAAGCTTTCTTT. Translated: CASSLIRSTEAFF.

This rearrangement joins TRBV30 to TRBJ2-1, with 11 nucleotides matching TRBD2. CDR1 and CDR2 from the germline V gene are GTSNPN and SVGIG (reference sequence). Trimming took 8 bases from V and 5 from J; bases not matched to a gene: 5. The CDR3 spans 13 residues. CDR3 nucleotides: TGTGCCGCCACTAGCGGGAGTGACAATGAGCAGTTCTTC. It specifies CAATSGSDNEQFF.

This sequence joins TRBV5-1 and TRBJ1-1; D unresolved. Trimming took 0 bases from V and 1 from J, leaving 4 bases between them. The CDR3 contains 13 residues. Germline CDR1 reads SGHRS; CDR2 reads YFSETQ. The CDR3 DNA reads as TGCGCCAGCAGCTTGGGAGGGAACACTGAAGCTTTCTTT. Its protein product is CASSLGGNTEAFF.

This chain links TRBV7-2 with TRBJ1-6, with a weak D call TRBD1 (5 bases). Germline V gene data show CDR1 as SGHTA and CDR2 as FQGNSA. The CDR3 loop spans 15 amino acids. V was cut by 2 bases and J by 10 bases, with 15 bases left in between. CDR3 residues: CASSLSPGVGSPLHF. The CDR3, as DNA: TGTGCCAGCAGCTTATCCCCGGGGGTCGGCTCACCCCTCCACTTT. Variable domain in full (rest from reference TRBV7-2 and TRBJ1-6): GAGVSQSPSNKVTEKGKDVELRCDPISGHTALYWYRQSLGQGLEFLIYFQGNSAPDKSGLPSDRFSAERTGGSVSTLTIQRTQQEDSAVYLCASSLSPGVGSPLHFGNGTRLTVT.

The V call is TRBV6-1, the J call TRBJ1-5, with 9 bases fitting TRBD1. The CDR3 runs 16 residues. The junction had 5 bases not matched to a gene; V was cut back by 0 bases and J by 5 bases. Per germline, CDR1 MNHNS and CDR2 SASEGT. CDR3 coding DNA: TGTGCCAGCAGTGAAGCGCTTCGGACAGGGGATCAGCCCCAGCATTTT. As protein: CASSEALRTGDQPQHF.

V gene TRBV10-3 combines with J gene TRBJ1-4, with D maybe TRBD1 (5 bases). Germline V gene data show CDR1 as ENHRY and CDR2 as SYGVKD. Between the trimmed V and J ends, which lost 8 bases and 7 bases, there was a span of 11 bases. The CDR3 has 12 residues. CDR3 coding DNA: TGTGCCATCTCTGCGGGGGGTGAAAAACTGTTTTTT. It codes for CAISAGGEKLFF.

This rearrangement joins TRBV6-6 to TRBJ2-4; 7 bases align to TRBD2. Losses at the gene ends were 2 bases for V and 4 bases for J; bases not matched to a gene: 2. Germline V gives CDR1 MNHNY, CDR2 SVGAGI (reference sequence). The CDR3 sequence is 14 residues long. The CDR3 sequence is CASSYLAEKNIQYF. CDR3 nucleotide sequence: TGTGCCAGCAGTTACCTAGCGGAGAAAAACATTCAGTACTTC.

The rearrangement joins TRBV7-9 to TRBJ1-1; tentatively, D is TRBD1 (6 bases). Germline assignment: CDR1 SEHNR and CDR2 FQNEAQ (reference sequence). This CDR3 spans 13 amino acids. Trimming took off 4 bases at V and 3 bases at J, with 9 bases between the two ends. The CDR3, as DNA: TGTGCCAGCAGCTCCGGACAGCACACTGAAGCTTTCTTT. Translation: CASSSGQHTEAFF.

The rearrangement uses TRBV28 and TRBJ2-7; 9 nucleotides align to TRBD1. The trim removed 5 bases at V and 6 bases at J, leaving 5 bases unmatched. Germline-derived CDR1 and CDR2 are MDHEN and SYDVKM. This CDR3 comprises 13 residues. CDR3 DNA sequence: TGTGCCAGCAGTCCCGGACAGGGGTTCGAGCAGTACTTC. Protein: CASSPGQGFEQYF.

The V and J genes are TRBV5-1 and TRBJ2-1; 12 bases are a match to TRBD2. This CDR3 spans 15 amino acids. V lost 5 bases and J lost 9; bases outside the gene matches: 9. From germline, CDR1 is SGHRS and CDR2 YFSETQ. This chain's CDR3 is CASRRLAGGPIEQFF. CDR3 bases: TGCGCCAGCAGGAGGCTAGCGGGGGGGCCCATTGAGCAGTTCTTC.

As DNA, the CDR3 is TGTGCCAGCCTAAGCGCTAACTCTGGAAACACCATATATTTT. Protein: CASLSANSGNTIYF. This sequence joins TRBV28 and TRBJ1-3; D is ambiguous. Deletions cut 8 bases from V and 0 bases from J, with 11 bases between. The CDR3 is made up of 14 amino acids. Germline V lookup: CDR1 MDHEN, CDR2 SYDVKM.

The V call is TRBV15, the J call TRBJ2-1, with 10 bases that match TRBD1. The CDR3 is 16 amino acids. J lost 5 bases, V lost 1 base, and 5 bases had no gene match. Germline values: CDR1 LNHNV, CDR2 YYDKDF (reference sequence). This CDR3 is CATSRATGTGDNEQFF. CDR3 nucleotide sequence: TGTGCCACCAGCAGAGCAACCGGGACAGGGGACAATGAGCAGTTCTTC.

The gene calls are TRBV27 and TRBJ1-2; 7 nucleotides align to TRBD1. With V trimmed by 1 base and J by 1 base, 3 bases remained unmatched. The CDR3 covers 15 residues. CDR1 is MNHEY, CDR2 SMNVEV, per germline (reference sequence). The CDR3 reads CASSLYSGGNYGYTF. CDR3 bases: TGTGCCAGCAGTTTATATTCAGGGGGTAACTATGGCTACACCTTC.

The chain is built from TRBV6-4 and TRBJ2-7; TRBD2 matches 11 bases. V lost 1 base to trimming and J lost 1 base; unmatched junction nucleotides: 3. CDR3 length equals 16 residues. In germline, CDR1 is MRHNA, CDR2 SNTAGT. The CDR3 DNA follows: TGTGCCAGCAGTGACTTAGGGACTAGCGGATCCTACGAGCAGTACTTC. Its translation is CASSDLGTSGSYEQYF.

The chain has TRBV2 and TRBJ2-3; 8 positions match TRBD2. The length of the CDR3 is 15 residues. The ends lost 4 bases at V and 7 bases at J; junction bases unmatched: 10. Germline V lookup: CDR1 SNHLY, CDR2 FYNNEI. This CDR3 reads CASSGPGLGRHTQYF. CDR3 DNA sequence: TGTGCCAGCAGTGGACCGGGACTAGGCCGGCATACGCAGTATTTT.

This chain uses TRBV4-3 with TRBJ2-3; TRBD2 matches 7 bases. Germline V gene lookup returns CDR1 LGHNA and CDR2 YSLEER. The J segment lost 5 bases and the V segment lost 4 bases, leaving 12 bases of the junction unmatched. This CDR3 has 16 residues. The CDR3 sequence: CASSPMGRGGLDTQYF. CDR3 coding DNA: TGCGCCAGCAGCCCTATGGGAAGGGGAGGGTTAGATACGCAGTATTTT.